What follows are 22 T cell receptor beta chains derived from one specimen sequenced in a study of blood T cell repertoires in COVID-19. Produced via immunoSEQ multiplex PCR; TCRdb's table is partial and in-frame only. The sample shows 350,000 to 400,000 clones, approximately 90% of them seen only once. The sequencing sample was made of PBMCs or T cells enriched from blood (not recorded which). The receptor source for this set is a man younger than 35 who had recovered from COVID-19.

The V and J genes are TRBV3-1 (or the pseudogene TRBV3-2) and TRBJ1-2; TRBD1 might be the D (6 bases). V lost 0 bases and J lost 4, with 12 bases in between. Germline CDR1 LGHDT, CDR2 YNNKEL (reference sequence). The CDR3 loop spans 15 amino acids. DNA for the CDR3: TGTGCCAGCAGCCAAGACGGCAGGGGAGTCTATGGCTACACCTTC. It codes for CASSQDGRGVYGYTF.

The chain uses TRBV19 and TRBJ1-5, with D perhaps TRBD1 (5 bases). CDR3 length equals 15 residues. Germline V CDR1 and CDR2: LNHDA, SQIVND (reference sequence). The V end lost 5 bases, the J end lost 2 bases, and 13 bases lay between the germline ends. The CDR3 loop is CASSGSGNGNQPQHF. CDR3 nucleotide sequence: TGTGCCAGTAGTGGTTCAGGGAATGGCAATCAGCCCCAGCATTTT. Together with reference TRBV19 and TRBJ1-5, the CDR3 gives the full variable domain: DGGITQSPKYLFRKEGQNVTLSCEQNLNHDAMYWYRQDPGQGLRLIYYSQIVNDFQKGDIAEGYSVSREKKESFPLTVTSAQKNPTAFYLCASSGSGNGNQPQHFGDGTRLSIL.

The chain combines TRBV6-4 with TRBJ1-1; TRBD1 aligns across 8 bases. Germline values: CDR1 MRHNA, CDR2 SNTAGT. The V and J ends lost 5 bases and 5 bases, in that order; junction bases with no gene match: 7. The CDR3 contains 14 residues. In DNA form, the CDR3 reads TGTGCCAGCAGTCCACAGGGGGGTAATACTGAAGCTTTCTTT. Its translation: CASSPQGGNTEAFF.

This clone was picked up a small number of times. The V gene is TRBV6-4, the J gene TRBJ1-5; D is possibly TRBD1 (5 bases). Germline assignment: CDR1 MRHNA and CDR2 SNTAGT. Deletions cut 4 bases from V and 6 bases from J, with 25 bases between. The CDR3 is made up of 18 amino acids. The CDR3 bases are TGTGCCAGCAGTGTTGGCAGGCACCCACCCAGGGTTGGTCAGCCCCAGCATTTT. Amino acids: CASSVGRHPPRVGQPQHF.

The chain employs TRBV4-1 and TRBJ1-5; 10 bases match TRBD1. Trimming removed 3 bases from V and 6 bases from J; junction bases left unmatched: 5. The CDR3 covers 15 residues. CDR1 is MGHRA, CDR2 YSYEKL, per germline. CDR3 in amino acids: CASSQGQGMGQPQHF. DNA for the CDR3: TGCGCCAGCAGCCAGGGACAGGGGATGGGTCAGCCCCAGCATTTT.

The chain is built from TRBV11-2 and TRBJ2-5; unclear D gene. Trimming left V 5 bases short and J 5 bases short, with 6 bases between. This CDR3 spans 11 amino acids. CDR1 and CDR2 (germline): SGHAT, FQNNGV. CDR3 loop: CASSRLETQYF. The CDR3 bases are TGTGCCAGCAGCCGGTTGGAGACCCAGTACTTC.

V and J are TRBV9 and TRBJ2-3; D call uncertain. This CDR3 has 17 residues. CDR1 is SGDLS and CDR2 is YYNGEE in the germline V gene. V was shortened by 0 bases and J by 0 bases, with 14 bases between the two germline ends. CDR3 sequence (DNA): TGTGCCAGCAGCGTAGGTGTTGGGCTCCCTAGCACAGATACGCAGTATTTT. Encoded protein: CASSVGVGLPSTDTQYF.

This chain joins TRBV9 and TRBJ1-2, with 8 bases fitting TRBD1. Germline-derived CDR1 and CDR2 are SGDLS and YYNGEE. V trimming: 4 bases; J trimming: 5 bases; junction bases outside the gene matches: 4. This CDR3 spans 13 amino acids. The CDR3 nucleotides are TGTGCCAGCAGCCCCTGGACAGGGTATGGCTACACCTTC. Encoded protein: CASSPWTGYGYTF.

The chain is built from TRBV4-1 and TRBJ1-2; TRBD1 aligns across 7 bases. This CDR3 spans 17 amino acids. The V gene end was trimmed by 2 bases and the J gene end by 2 bases; junction bases not matched to a gene: 11. Germline CDR1 is MGHRA and CDR2 is YSYEKL. The CDR3 reads CASSQLFRRGHNYGYTF. The CDR3 region has the DNA TGCGCCAGCAGCCAATTGTTCCGAAGGGGGCACAACTATGGCTACACCTTC.

J is TRBJ2-2 and V is TRBV7-2; 8 positions match TRBD1. This CDR3 has 14 amino acids. The V segment lost 3 bases and the J segment 4 bases; nucleotides outside the gene matches: 1. Germline V gene lookup returns CDR1 SGHTA and CDR2 FQGNSA. The CDR3 protein is CASSFTGGTGELFF. The CDR3 DNA sequence: TGTGCCAGCAGCTTTACAGGGGGCACCGGGGAGCTGTTTTTT.

V gene TRBV4-1 combines with J gene TRBJ2-5, with D perhaps TRBD2 (6 bases). Germline CDR1 reads MGHRA; CDR2 reads YSYEKL. The V and J ends lost 5 bases and 0 bases respectively, with 13 bases between them. The CDR3 is made up of 15 amino acids. The CDR3 nucleotides read TGCGCCAGCAGCTCTAGCGACGGATACCAAGAGACCCAGTACTTC. Its protein is CASSSSDGYQETQYF.

The table lists this clone with a count of one. This chain links TRBV10-3 with TRBJ1-2, with 7 bases lining up with TRBD1. The CDR3 covers 13 residues. V trimming: 7 bases; J trimming: 8 bases; junction bases outside the gene matches: 10. Germline assignment: CDR1 ENHRY and CDR2 SYGVKD. The DNA of the CDR3 is TGTGCCATCACCGGGACAGAAAAGCAGGGCTACACCTTC. Amino acids: CAITGTEKQGYTF.

The chain employs TRBV10-2 and TRBJ2-7; 10 nucleotides align to TRBD1. The CDR3 consists of 16 residues. Germline CDR1 and CDR2: WSHSY and SAAADI. J gave up 2 bases and V 0 bases, and 4 bases lay outside the gene matches. This chain's CDR3 is CASSESSTGGTYEQYF. The DNA of the CDR3 is TGCGCCAGCAGTGAGTCTTCGACAGGGGGCACCTACGAGCAGTACTTC.

This clone has more than one count but fewer than ten. Other DNA sequences within the sample encode an identical CDR3. The chain combines TRBV6-5 with TRBJ2-7; 8 positions agree with TRBD1. Germline lookup yields CDR1 MNHEY and CDR2 SVGAGI. The CDR3 extends over 12 amino acids. V shed 9 bases, J shed 3 bases, and the junction held 4 bases outside the gene matches. CDR3 region: CASRTGSYEQYF. As DNA, the CDR3 is TGTGCCAGTAGGACAGGGAGCTACGAGCAGTACTTC.

The chain links TRBV15 to TRBJ1-1; D is unclear. The CDR3 is made up of 14 amino acids. The V end was cut by 5 bases, the J end by 1 base, with 11 bases between. CDR1 and CDR2 from the germline V gene are LNHNV and YYDKDF (reference sequence). CDR3 loop: CATSYKGGNTEAFF. CDR3 sequence (DNA): TGTGCCACCAGCTATAAAGGAGGGAACACTGAAGCTTTCTTT. The whole variable domain, remainder taken from reference TRBV15 and TRBJ1-1, is DAMVIQNPRYQVTQFGKPVTLSCSQTLNHNVMYWYQQKSSQAPKLLFHYYDKDFNNEADTPDNFQSRRPNTSFCFLDIRSPGLGDTAMYLCATSYKGGNTEAFFGQGTRLTVV.

The rearrangement joins TRBV2 to TRBJ2-7; D might be TRBD1 (5 bases). Deletions cut 6 bases from V and 0 bases from J, with 18 bases between. The CDR3 extends over 16 amino acids. Germline V lookup: CDR1 SNHLY, CDR2 FYNNEI. The CDR3 is CASRGAFRFTSYEQYF. The DNA for the CDR3 is TGTGCCAGCAGAGGGGCTTTTCGTTTTACCTCCTACGAGCAGTACTTC.

CDR3 DNA: TGTGCCAGCATCGAAATGGGGCGGCCCAAGGGTTTCTTT. Its translation: CASIEMGRPKGFF. V usage is TRBV12-3 or TRBV12-4 and J usage is TRBJ1-1; weak D call: TRBD1 (5 bases). V gave up 7 bases and J gave up 13 bases, with 22 bases separating them. CDR3 size: 13 residues.

This rearrangement joins TRBV9 to TRBJ2-7, with D possibly being TRBD1 (6 bases). Per the germline V gene, CDR1 is SGDLS and CDR2 is YYNGEE. Trimming removed 3 bases from V and 7 bases from J, with 17 bases in between. The CDR3 totals 14 residues. CDR3 nucleotides: TGTGCCAGCAGCGAGGGACACAGTAAGCATGAGCAGTACTTC. Protein product: CASSEGHSKHEQYF. Full variable domain (missing parts from reference TRBV9 and TRBJ2-7): DSGVTQTPKHLITATGQRVTLRCSPRSGDLSVYWYQQSLDQGLQFLIQYYNGEERAKGNILERFSAQQFPDLHSELNLSSLELGDSALYFCASSEGHSKHEQYFGPGTRLTVT.

This clone was recorded only once. The genes are TRBV19 and TRBJ2-2; 9 bases fit TRBD1. The V gene's germline CDR1 is LNHDA and CDR2 SQIVND (reference sequence). The CDR3 runs to 16 residues. The V segment lost 0 bases and the J segment 6 bases; nucleotides outside the gene matches: 5. As DNA, the CDR3 is TGTGCCAGTAGTATAGACGGACAGGGGTTCCCCGGGGAGCTGTTTTTT. It codes for CASSIDGQGFPGELFF.

The chain employs TRBV6-4 and TRBJ2-7, with 8 bases fitting TRBD2. This CDR3 comprises 18 residues. CDR1 is MRHNA and CDR2 is SNTAGT in the germline V gene. J was trimmed by 1 base and V by 7 bases; bases with no gene match: 18. CDR3 sequence reads: CASTLERQRESISYEQYF. The DNA for the CDR3 is TGTGCCAGCACCCTGGAGAGGCAGCGGGAGAGTATTTCCTACGAGCAGTACTTC.

J is TRBJ1-2 and V is TRBV28; the match to TRBD1 covers 7 bases. The germline V gene encodes CDR1 MDHEN and CDR2 SYDVKM. The CDR3 spans 19 residues. V trimming: 5 bases; J trimming: 4 bases; junction bases outside the gene matches: 22. Here the CDR3 reads CASSPIVTSFGRDSYGYTF. CDR3 DNA sequence: TGTGCCAGCAGTCCAATTGTAACCTCTTTTGGCCGGGACAGCTATGGCTACACCTTC.

The chain couples TRBV11-2 to TRBJ1-2; D is unresolved. CDR1 and CDR2 from the germline V gene are SGHAT and FQNNGV. With 1 base removed from V and 5 bases from J, the gap between germline ends came to 11 bases. The CDR3 length is 14 residues. The CDR3 region is CASSLVGTVYGYTF. CDR3 nucleotides: TGTGCCAGCAGCTTAGTCGGCACAGTTTATGGCTACACCTTC.